This entry lists 10 T cell receptor beta chains sequenced from one sample in a study of blood T cell repertoires in COVID-19. Produced via immunoSEQ multiplex PCR; TCRdb's table is partial and in-frame only. Among about 200,000 clones listed, 81% were seen once. The sample comprised PBMCs or T cells enriched from blood (not recorded which). Receptors were obtained from a woman aged 50 to 65 with acute COVID-19.

The chain recombines TRBV19 with TRBJ1-5, with 8 bases matching TRBD1. This CDR3 comprises 18 residues. Germline V CDR1 and CDR2: LNHDA, SQIVND (reference sequence). The junction had 10 bases not matched to a gene; V was cut back by 3 bases and J by 0 bases. This CDR3 is CASSMANRGFYSNQPQHF. In DNA, the CDR3 is TGTGCCAGTAGTATGGCTAACAGGGGGTTCTATAGCAATCAGCCCCAGCATTTT.

The gene calls are TRBV5-8 and TRBJ1-6, with TRBD1 identical over 7 bases. The germline V gene encodes CDR1 SGHTS and CDR2 YDEGEE. The CDR3 covers 14 residues. V lost 4 bases to trimming and J lost 7 bases; unmatched junction nucleotides: 5. The CDR3 sequence is CASSIGDRNSPLHF. CDR3 coding DNA: TGTGCCAGCAGCATAGGGGACAGAAATTCACCCCTCCACTTT.

The chain links TRBV28 to TRBJ2-7, with TRBD1 identical over 7 bases. Germline assignment: CDR1 MDHEN and CDR2 SYDVKM. The CDR3 is 14 amino acids. The junction had 7 bases not matched to a gene; V was cut back by 6 bases and J by 2 bases. The CDR3 is CASRQDRPPYEQYF. DNA for the CDR3: TGTGCCAGCAGACAGGACAGGCCCCCCTACGAGCAGTACTTC.

This rearrangement joins TRBV5-4 to TRBJ1-1; unclear D gene. CDR3 length: 12 amino acids. Germline V gives CDR1 SGHNT, CDR2 YYREEE (reference sequence). V was clipped by 4 bases and J by 2 bases, with 6 bases between them. Written as DNA, the CDR3 is TGTGCCAGCAGCCTACCTAACACTGAAGCTTTCTTT. As protein: CASSLPNTEAFF.

This chain connects TRBV10-2 to TRBJ1-2, with D perhaps matching TRBD1 (5 bases). V lost 6 bases to trimming and J lost 6 bases, with 11 bases between them. The CDR3 consists of 12 residues. Germline CDR1 is WSHSY and CDR2 is SAAADI. CDR3 in DNA: TGCGCCAGCAGGGGACTGGGGGATGGCTACACCTTC. Translation gives CASRGLGDGYTF.

In this sample, this clone turned up once. The V and J genes are TRBV5-1 and TRBJ2-2; the D is unclear. Per the germline V gene, CDR1 is SGHRS and CDR2 is YFSETQ. The ends were cut back, 0 bases at V and 0 bases at J, with 3 bases in the middle. This CDR3 has 14 amino acids. CDR3 DNA sequence: TGCGCCAGCAGCTTGGAGCCGAACACCGGGGAGCTGTTTTTT. It encodes CASSLEPNTGELFF.

This clone was found once. V is TRBV7-8 and J is TRBJ2-7; 11 bases match TRBD1. With V trimmed by 5 bases and J by 3 bases, 6 bases remained unmatched. This CDR3 has 15 amino acids. Germline V gene data show CDR1 as SGHVS and CDR2 as FQNEAQ. The CDR3, as DNA: TGTGCCAGCAGCAGAAGGACAGGGGGCGGCTACGAGCAGTACTTC. Its translation is CASSRRTGGGYEQYF.

This chain uses TRBV28 with TRBJ1-2; possibly TRBD1 for D (5 bases). Germline V lookup: CDR1 MDHEN, CDR2 SYDVKM. This CDR3 contains 15 residues. The germline V and J ends were trimmed by 2 bases and 5 bases, with 15 bases remaining between them. The CDR3 loop reads CASSLPTPGGYGYTF. CDR3 DNA: TGTGCCAGCAGTTTACCCACCCCCGGGGGGTATGGCTACACCTTC.

V and J are TRBV3-1 (or the pseudogene TRBV3-2) and TRBJ2-5; 9 bases map to TRBD2. CDR1 is LGHDT, CDR2 YNNKEL, per germline (reference sequence). Losses at the gene ends were 0 bases for V and 5 bases for J; bases not matched to a gene: 10. The CDR3 has 17 residues. This CDR3 reads CASSQDRGLAKSETQYF. CDR3 in DNA: TGTGCCAGCAGCCAAGATAGGGGACTAGCAAAGTCGGAGACCCAGTACTTC.

This clone has a handful of counts. The rearrangement links TRBV5-5 to TRBJ1-5; no firm D call. The CDR3 has 13 amino acids. V was clipped by 4 bases and J by 11 bases, with 16 bases between them. Per germline, CDR1 SGHKS and CDR2 YYEKEE (reference sequence). The CDR3 nucleotides are TGTGCCAGCAGCCTGGCGGTCGACATGACCCAGCATTTT. Translation gives CASSLAVDMTQHF.